One sample yielded the 7 T cell receptor beta chains listed below, sequenced in a study of regulatory T cells in long-lasting Graves disease. As for time point: newly diagnosed GD, antithyroid drugs for less than 3 months. From PBMCs, RNA was extracted and then used to make the TCR library. The TCR beta library used iRepertoire HTBI primers with Arm-PCR amplification of CDR3. Via MiXCR, TCRdb re-called the multiplex PCR reads, giving one row per CDR3 protein. The repertoire holds 400,000 to 550,000 distinct CDR3 sequences, with around 17% as singletons. These same records also appear under a second study, on T cells in Graves' hyperthyroidism and ophthalmopathy.

Source: peripheral blood mononuclear cells (PBMCs), taken at new diagnosis, from a patient treated with antithyroid drugs. These receptors were collected from a woman between 18 and 29 years old with Graves disease.

Worth noting for this clonotype: Being one base from a much bigger clone, this may be a read error. The rearrangement links TRBV28 to TRBJ2-7; a possible D gene is TRBD2 (5 bases). V shed 5 bases and J shed 2 bases, with 10 bases lying between them. From germline, CDR1 is MDHEN and CDR2 SYDVKM. The CDR3 runs 13 residues. The CDR3 loop reads CASSIRRPYEQYF. CDR3 sequence (DNA): TGTGCCAGCAGTATACGGAGGCCCTACGAGCAGTACTTC.

This clonotype was recorded at least ten times. The chain recombines TRBV28 with TRBJ1-2, with a tentative D call TRBD1 (6 bases). Per the germline V gene, CDR1 is MDHEN and CDR2 is SYDVKM. With 3 bases removed from V and 4 bases from J, the gap between germline ends came to 15 bases. The CDR3 consists of 15 residues. The CDR3 nucleotides read TGTGCCAGCAGTTTCACGGGGGCGCTCGGCTATGGCTACACCTTC. The encoded protein is CASSFTGALGYGYTF.

This clonotype was seen a few times. The rearrangement links TRBV29-1 to TRBJ2-7, with 7 bases fitting TRBD2. The germline gives CDR1 SQVTM, CDR2 ANQGSEA. The V segment lost 3 bases and the J segment 7 bases; nucleotides outside the gene matches: 6. The CDR3 has 12 amino acids. CDR3 loop: CSVDKWGGEQYF. The CDR3 coding sequence is TGCAGCGTTGATAAGTGGGGGGGAGAGCAGTACTTC.

There are many counts of this clonotype. The CDR3 sequence: CASRGDSTDTQYF. The CDR3, as DNA: TGTGCCAGCAGAGGGGACAGCACAGATACGCAGTATTTT. The chain is built from TRBV12-3 or TRBV12-4 and TRBJ2-3; D might be TRBD1 or TRBD2, each matching 5 bases. There are 13 residues in the CDR3. V dropped 6 bases and J dropped 0 bases, with 7 bases sitting between them.

The chain links TRBV12-3 or TRBV12-4 to TRBJ1-4; D not resolved. There are 14 residues in the CDR3. Deletions cut 0 bases from V and 5 bases from J, with 7 bases between. CDR3 in amino acids: CASSLARLNEKLFF. CDR3 nucleotide sequence: TGTGCCAGCAGTTTAGCGCGGCTAAATGAAAAACTGTTTTTT.

This clonotype has only a few counts. The V call is TRBV7-2, the J call TRBJ1-5, with D possibly matching TRBD1 (6 bases). The V gene lost 6 bases and the J gene lost 1 base, with 22 bases spanning the gap. Germline lookup yields CDR1 SGHTA and CDR2 FQGNSA. The CDR3 is made up of 18 amino acids. The DNA of the CDR3 is TGTGCCAGCAGTAGGCTCGGACAGAACATATTGAGCAATCAGCCCCAGCATTTT. Translating gives CASSRLGQNILSNQPQHF.

This clonotype was picked up many times. The V gene is TRBV20-1, the J gene TRBJ2-7; 7 positions match TRBD1. The trim removed 0 bases at V and 6 bases at J, leaving 8 bases unmatched. The germline V gene has CDR1 DFQATT and CDR2 SNEGSKA (reference sequence). This CDR3 comprises 14 residues. CDR3 sequence: CSARERTGDREQYF. The CDR3 bases are TGCAGTGCTAGAGAAAGAACAGGGGACCGCGAGCAGTACTTC.